This T cell receptor beta chain derives from a study of shared clonotypes between healthy human individuals. From germline, CDR1 is SGHRS and CDR2 YFSETQ. With 2 bases removed from V and 3 bases from J, the gap between germline ends came to 12 bases. CDR3 size: 14 residues. Several immunoSEQ plates received, in even portions, the genomic DNA of each subset. The method was immunoSEQ multiplex PCR; TCRdb's version includes in-frame clones alone and lacks a portion of them. The table has about 320,000 clones, about nine tenths seen once. The chain uses TRBV5-1 and TRBJ2-7; D remains unclear. This TCR was sampled from a man between 18 and 29 years old in good health. What was sequenced was memory CD8+ T cells sorted from blood. Subset meaning: CD45RO+ cells pooled with CCR7-negative TemRA cells. CDR3 amino acids: CASSFLGLGYEQYF. As DNA, the CDR3 is TGCGCCAGCAGCTTCCTAGGGCTGGGCTACGAGCAGTACTTC.